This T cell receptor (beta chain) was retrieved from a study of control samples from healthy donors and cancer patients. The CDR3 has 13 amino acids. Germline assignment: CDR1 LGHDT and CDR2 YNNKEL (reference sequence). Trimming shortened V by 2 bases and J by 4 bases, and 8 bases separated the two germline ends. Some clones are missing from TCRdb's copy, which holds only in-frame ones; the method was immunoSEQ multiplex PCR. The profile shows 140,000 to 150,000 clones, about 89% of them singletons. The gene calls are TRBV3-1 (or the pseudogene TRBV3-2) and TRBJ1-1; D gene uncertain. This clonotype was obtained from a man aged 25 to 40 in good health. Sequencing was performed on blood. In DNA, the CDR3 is TGTGCCAGCAGCCAACGTCGGGGCACTGAAGCTTTCTTT. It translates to CASSQRRGTEAFF.